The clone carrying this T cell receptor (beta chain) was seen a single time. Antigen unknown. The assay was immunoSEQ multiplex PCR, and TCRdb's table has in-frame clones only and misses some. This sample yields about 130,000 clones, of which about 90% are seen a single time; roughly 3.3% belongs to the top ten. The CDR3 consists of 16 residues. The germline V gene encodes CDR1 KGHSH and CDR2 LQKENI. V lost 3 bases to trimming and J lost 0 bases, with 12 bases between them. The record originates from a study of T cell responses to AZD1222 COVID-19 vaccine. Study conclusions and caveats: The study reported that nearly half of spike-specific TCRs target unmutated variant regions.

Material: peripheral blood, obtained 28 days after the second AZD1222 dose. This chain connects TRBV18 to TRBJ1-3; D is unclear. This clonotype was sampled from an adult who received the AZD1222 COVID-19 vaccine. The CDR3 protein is CASSPGQAFSGNTIYF. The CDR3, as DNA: TGTGCCAGCTCACCCGGGCAAGCCTTCTCTGGAAACACCATATATTTT.